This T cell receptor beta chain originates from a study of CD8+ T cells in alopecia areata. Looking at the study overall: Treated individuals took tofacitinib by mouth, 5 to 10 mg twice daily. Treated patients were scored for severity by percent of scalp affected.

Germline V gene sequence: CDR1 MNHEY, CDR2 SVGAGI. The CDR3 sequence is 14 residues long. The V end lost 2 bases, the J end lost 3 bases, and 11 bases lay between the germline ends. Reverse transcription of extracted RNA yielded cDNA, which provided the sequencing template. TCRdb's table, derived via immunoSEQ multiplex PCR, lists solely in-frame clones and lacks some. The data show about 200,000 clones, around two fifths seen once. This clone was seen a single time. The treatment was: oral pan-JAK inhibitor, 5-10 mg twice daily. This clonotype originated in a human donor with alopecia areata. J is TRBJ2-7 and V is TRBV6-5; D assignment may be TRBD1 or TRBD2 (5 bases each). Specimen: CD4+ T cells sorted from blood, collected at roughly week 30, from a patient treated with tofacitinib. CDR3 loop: CASSYAGAVYEQYF. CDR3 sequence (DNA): TGTGCCAGCAGTTACGCCGGGGCGGTCTACGAGCAGTACTTC.